This TCR beta chain was sequenced in a study of cytomegalovirus exposure and HLA in healthy donors. The wider study: A later analysis reported the 90 to 150 validation repertoires used the same platform as the 550 to 800 first-cohort repertoires. Study conclusions and caveats: Within the 100 to 150 validation repertoires, first-cohort TCR clusters tended to co-occur, according to a later analysis. Some TCR beta chains (164 of them) were listed as cytomegalovirus-associated.

It was the approximately 110-subject validation cohort, separate from the roughly 700-subject first cohort, to which the donors belonged. In this sample, this clone turned up once. Its antigen is unknown. Method: immunoSEQ multiplex PCR; TCRdb's copy keeps in-frame clones and lacks some. The sample lists about 360,000 clones; 86% were seen once. CDR3 length: 14 residues. CDR1 is MDHEN, CDR2 SYDVKM, per germline. The trim removed 7 bases at V and 2 bases at J, leaving 5 bases unmatched. The sequence was obtained from a woman aged 18-29 years in good health and CMV-seronegative. The gene calls are TRBV28 and TRBJ1-2, with 9 positions matching TRBD1. Sequencing was carried out using PBMCs. CDR3 region: CASKQGAENYGYTF. The DNA for the CDR3 is TGTGCCAGCAAACAGGGGGCCGAGAACTATGGCTACACCTTC.